This TCR beta chain appears in the sequencing data of a study of cytomegalovirus exposure and HLA in healthy donors (dated by TCRdb to about 2017). For the study in its entirety: According to an earlier analysis of 587 of the donors, about 179 million T cells yielded over 100 million unique TCR beta sequences and less than 300 Gb of sequence data. An early release covering just under 650 HLA-typed donors comprised about 290 gigabases of sequencing data and 65 million to 100 million unique TCR sequences. Of the roughly 400 genotyped donors, approximately 83% fell in the genetic ancestry cluster associated with self-reported Caucasian donors. The study was designed to test whether signatures of past pathogen exposure could be identified by cataloging public T cell receptors. The study used immunosequencing to profile the T cell repertoires of approximately 650 subjects and linked those repertoires to cytomegalovirus serostatus. Besides the first cohort of roughly 640 subjects, a separate validation cohort made up of 120 or so different subjects was used. To predict cytomegalovirus infection status, the study brought together high-throughput TCR immunosequencing, statistical association of individual TCRs with disease status, and machine learning. A later analysis re-examined previously published TCR beta repertoires from just over 650 donors and added high-resolution HLA genotyping to investigate patterns of TCR occurrence. In the later analysis, no new phenotypic data were used to find candidate immune exposures; instead, reliance was placed on TCR beta sequences and their occurrence across donors. To decide whether each TCR beta V gene segment behaved as functional or pseudogenic, an earlier analysis of some 600 of the donors relied on high-throughput TCR beta sequencing. Donor age, sex, ethnicity and CMV serostatus were compiled together with the repertoire data. A later genetic analysis used genome-wide SNP genotypes for about three fifths of the 666 donors, treating that subset as a discovery cohort. Every discovery cohort repertoire had been produced on one sequencing platform. HLA typing covered class I and class II loci at four-digit resolution. The number of donors typed differed by locus, with 629-630 for A, B, C, DRB1 and DQB1, over 500 for DQA1, about 610 for DPA1, and approximately 470 for DPB1. Four to six DR-DQ haplotypes were handled as single units for association and clustering, since linkage in the cohort was strong. Across some 400 genotyped donors of the cohort, an average of about 240,000 unique TCR beta nucleotide sequences per donor were sequenced, and roughly 17% of those sequences were non-productive.

Receptors were amplified or captured by the immunoSEQ multiplex PCR assay. A mixture of 60 forward primers for TCR Vbeta segments and 13 reverse primers for TCR Jbeta segments was used in the multiplex PCR. The CDR3 region of rearranged TCR beta genes was amplified from genomic DNA with a multiplex PCR assay. Amplified TCR beta libraries were sequenced as 87-base-pair reads on the Illumina HiSeq System. The authors' pipeline ran thus. In a later analysis, around 80 million unique TCR beta chains were counted across the approximately 620 repertoires, and roughly 9.9 million of these chains were shared by at least two donors. Raw reads were error-corrected and collapsed into unique sequences with a nearest-neighbor algorithm that merged closely related sequences to remove PCR and sequencing errors. V, D and J gene segments were assigned by aligning CDR3 sequences to IMGT reference sequences. For a sequence to be retained, a match of at least six nucleotides to both a V gene segment and a J gene segment was required. A rearrangement was called productive if the CDR3 had no stop codons and remained in frame with V and J, and every other rearrangement was called non-productive. Following IMGT convention, CDR3 was defined as the stretch from the second conserved V-encoded cysteine to the conserved J-encoded phenylalanine. The earlier analysis of about 560 of the donors excluded any sequence lacking an unambiguous match to a single V gene segment. An earlier analysis of fewer than 750 of the donors called V segments functional above 56.7% productive rearrangements and segregating when the between-donor standard deviation exceeded 5%. To diagnose cytomegalovirus status from the catalog of TCR beta chain sequences, a statistical classification framework was built. A later analysis assigned V and J genes by comparing TCR nucleotide sequences with IMGT/GENE-DB human TR gene sequences. In a later analysis, CDR3 sequences and most-parsimonious VDJ recombination scenarios were assigned using the TCRdist pipeline. A later analysis defined each TCR beta chain by its CDR3 amino acid sequence plus V-gene family, and excluded reads lacking a unique V-gene family. A later analysis removed 450 to 600 highly shared, low-generation-probability nucleotide sequences to deal with suspected cross-contamination and a sequencing artifact. A later analysis calculated a clonal expansion index for each public chain from normalized within-repertoire ranks of inferred template counts. Generation probabilities in a later analysis came from a VDJ recombination model fitted to out-of-frame rearrangements, and those results were checked against IGoR. A later analysis scored TCR-TCR, TCR-HLA and TCR-CMV co-occurrence with hypergeometric tests, applying a repertoire-size bias correction to TCR pairs. False discovery rates were estimated in a later analysis by permuting HLA or CMV assignments 20 times. In a later analysis, co-occurring TCRs were grouped with DBSCAN, and TCRdist sequence similarity was added when clustering was performed within HLA-allele-positive subsets. Co-occurrence clustering excluded repertoires with fewer than 30,000 or more than 120,000 public chains, plus five with anomalous nucleotide sharing. TCRdb carries this immuneACCESS record with in-frame sequences only. Its versions omit some clonotypes, under half of them owing to an unresolved V gene in the studies checked, with the rest unexplained. Clone size and V and J calls were adopted from that table, with D and trimming inferred from the DNA. The sample table shows approximately 140,000 clones, and approximately 91% are seen once. 0.4% to 0.55% of the sample is in the top ten clones.

On this clone: Its antigen is not yet known. No quality values exist for individual bases; no much larger clone is one base distant.

Paper-wide results and their limitations: The earlier analysis of approximately 560 of the donors excluded approximately 17 rarely observed V segments, including chromosome 9 orphons, because counts were too low. The study listed 150 to 200 TCR beta chains as associated with cytomegalovirus. Several of the top co-occurrence clusters appeared to be linked to parvovirus B19, influenza, CMV and Epstein-Barr virus, according to a later analysis. In a later analysis, HLA-associated TCR beta chains showed more clonal expansion and lower generation probabilities than non-associated chains that were equally common. An association between a missense DCLRE1C variant and V-gene and J-gene trimming of TCR beta chains was found in a later genetic analysis and replicated in an independent cohort. A later analysis found that TCR association rates varied across HLA loci, with DRB1 alleles showing the most associated TCRs and HLA-C alleles the fewest. According to the authors, the approach could potentially be generalized to other disease states and immunological phenotypes. The classifier was reported to diagnose cytomegalovirus status with high specificity and sensitivity in both the original cohort and the validation cohort. A further reported finding was that TCR beta sequences accurately predicted the HLA-A and HLA-B alleles for most subjects in the first cohort. Because the 87-base-pair reads could not distinguish some IMGT-functional V segments, including TRBV6-2 and TRBV6-3, those segments were excluded. The cohort was sequenced for TCR beta chains only, and without alpha or paired-chain data the features that could be detected were limited. The sequencing pipeline was judged likely to have produced a cluster of highly shared sequence variants as a technical artifact. Most CMV-associated TCR beta chains appeared to be HLA-restricted in a later analysis, and the HLA associations seemed to be driven largely by CMV exposure. Correlated functional status among segregating V segments might reflect linkage disequilibrium, but an unknown experimental factor could not be ruled out. An earlier analysis of 450 to 750 of the donors showed that most TCR beta V segments appeared in productive rearrangements either about 87% or about 30% of the time, which broadly matched IMGT annotations. In a later genetic analysis, fewer N-insertions in productive TCRs were reported among donors in an Asian-associated ancestry cluster than the approximately 710-donor mean. For the cohort, immune exposure information was limited to CMV serostatus. Across donors, most TCR sequences were observed very rarely, whereas some public TCRs were present in many individuals. Specific HLA alleles were associated with around 18,000 TCR beta sequences at a false discovery rate of 0.05 in a later analysis. In vitro tests confirmed that three of the cytomegalovirus-associated TCR beta chains recognize cytomegalovirus antigens. When HLA alleles, especially DR and DQ, strongly co-occurred, TCR associations were difficult to assign to individual alleles. HLA typing was unavailable for some donors at each locus, so association tests used only the typed subset. Presence/absence analyses assumed roughly uniform sequencing depth across donors, an assumption that may not hold.

The cohort comprised fewer than 700 healthy bone marrow donors. Cohort members were all nominally healthy when sampled, although unrecorded immune exposures were likely present. The donor was CMV seronegative and belonged to the group of approximately 320 seronegative cohort members. Each donor provided a peripheral blood sample, and peripheral blood mononuclear cells were used for TCR beta sequencing. Genomic DNA was extracted from the blood cell samples with the Qiagen DNeasy Blood Extraction Kit. From the cysteine through the phenylalanine, the CDR3 covers 14 amino acids. Of all the DNA, just the CDR3 is kept, 42 bases in frame from base 1. The germline ends are 14 bases apart after V is trimmed by 8 bases and J by 0 bases. The germline V gene (reference sequence) supplies CDR1 LNHNV and CDR2 YYDKDF.

The material sequenced was PBMCs. This TCR was sampled from a woman between 35 and 50 years old in good health and CMV-seronegative. This chain joins TRBV15 to TRBJ2-7; possibly the D gene is TRBD2, per 5 matching bases. The CDR3 amino acid sequence is: CATGSFGISYEQYF. The DNA reads as follows: TGTGCCACCGGAAGCTTCGGGATCTCCTACGAGCAGTACTTC.